This T cell receptor (beta chain) came from a study of T-cell reconstitution after alpha-beta-depleted transplantation in children. Researchers prepared the TCRbeta library using unique molecular identifiers, the study reports. TCRdb reprocessed the PCR reads with MiXCR, giving one entry per CDR3 protein. The sample shows some 400,000 distinct CDR3 sequences, approximately 20% of them seen only once. V dropped 6 bases and J dropped 0; count of bases not matched to a gene: 8. The CDR3 extends over 15 amino acids. Germline V lookup: CDR1 MDHEN, CDR2 SYDVKM. This chain connects TRBV28 to TRBJ2-7, with 7 nucleotides matching TRBD2. Sequenced here: PBMCs from the stem cell graft donor, sampled from the stem cell graft. The origin of this receptor is a human donor who donated a stem cell graft to a child with acute myeloid leukemia. The CDR3 sequence is CASSVVVAGSYEQYF. The CDR3 DNA follows: TGTGCCAGCAGCGTCGTCGTAGCGGGCTCCTACGAGCAGTACTTC.